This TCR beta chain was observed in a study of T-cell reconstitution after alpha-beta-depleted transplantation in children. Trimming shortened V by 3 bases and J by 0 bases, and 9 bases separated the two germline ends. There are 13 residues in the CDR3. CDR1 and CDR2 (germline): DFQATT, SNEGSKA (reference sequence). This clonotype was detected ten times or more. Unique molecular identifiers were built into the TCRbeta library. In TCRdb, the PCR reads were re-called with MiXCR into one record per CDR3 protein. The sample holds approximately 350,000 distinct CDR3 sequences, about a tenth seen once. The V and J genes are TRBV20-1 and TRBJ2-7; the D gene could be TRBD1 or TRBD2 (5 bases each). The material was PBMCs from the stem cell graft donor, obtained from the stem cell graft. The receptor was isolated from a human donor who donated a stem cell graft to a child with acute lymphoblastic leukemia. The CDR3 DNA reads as TGCAGTGCTAGTTACGGGACCTCCTACGAGCAGTACTTC. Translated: CSASYGTSYEQYF.